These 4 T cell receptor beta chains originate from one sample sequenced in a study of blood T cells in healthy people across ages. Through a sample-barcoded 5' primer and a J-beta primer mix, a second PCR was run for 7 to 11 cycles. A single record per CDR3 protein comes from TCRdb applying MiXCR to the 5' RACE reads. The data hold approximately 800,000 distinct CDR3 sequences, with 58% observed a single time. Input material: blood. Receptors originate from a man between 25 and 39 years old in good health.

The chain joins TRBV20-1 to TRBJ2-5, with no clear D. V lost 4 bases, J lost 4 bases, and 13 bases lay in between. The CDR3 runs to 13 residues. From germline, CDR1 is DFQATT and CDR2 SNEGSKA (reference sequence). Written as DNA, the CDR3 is TGCAGTGCTACCAAAATAGAGGCAGAGACCCAGTACTTC. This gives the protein CSATKIEAETQYF.

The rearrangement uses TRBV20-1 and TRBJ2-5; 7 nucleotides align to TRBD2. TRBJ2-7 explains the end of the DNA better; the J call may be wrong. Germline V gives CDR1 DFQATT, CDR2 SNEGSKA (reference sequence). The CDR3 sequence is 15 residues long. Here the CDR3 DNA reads TGCAGTCCCCTCGGAGGGTCGGGGGGTCCGTACGAGCAGTACTTC. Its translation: CSPLGGSGGPYEQYF.

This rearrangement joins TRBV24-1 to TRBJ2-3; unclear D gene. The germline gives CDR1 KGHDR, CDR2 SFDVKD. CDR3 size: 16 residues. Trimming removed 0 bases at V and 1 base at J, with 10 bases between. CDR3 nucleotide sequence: TGTGCCACCAGTGATTTGGACTTTGGAGGCACAGATACGCAGTATTTT. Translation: CATSDLDFGGTDTQYF.

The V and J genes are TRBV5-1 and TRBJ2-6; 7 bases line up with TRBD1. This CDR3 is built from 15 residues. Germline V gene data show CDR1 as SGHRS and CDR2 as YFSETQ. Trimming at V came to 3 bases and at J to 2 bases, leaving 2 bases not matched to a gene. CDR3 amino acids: CASSSTGTGANVLTF. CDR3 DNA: TGCGCCAGCAGCTCGACAGGGACTGGGGCCAACGTCCTGACTTTC.